This TCR beta chain stems from a study of blood T cell repertoires in COVID-19. At the level of the study: COVID-19 samples, acute and convalescent, were from the United States, Italy and Spain. In each case, the material was cDNA or gDNA derived from T cells, B-cell-depleted T cells, or PBMCs.

Per the original data handling: Quantification of nucleated cells was approximated via reference gene primer amplification. Clones were read by immunoSEQ multiplex PCR, and TCRdb kept only the in-frame ones, dropping some. Clone size and V and J calls were adopted from that table, with D and trimming inferred from the DNA. The sample lists 250,000 to 350,000 clones, approximately 86% occurring once. The sequenced material came from peripheral blood. This TCR was sampled from a man aged 18 to 29 with active or convalescent COVID-19.

In DNA, the CDR3 is TGTGCCAGCAGTGCAGGGGACACAGATACGCAGTATTTT. Translated: CASSAGDTDTQYF. V usage is TRBV6-4 and J usage is TRBJ2-3; TRBD1 might be the D (6 bases). Germline CDR1 and CDR2: MRHNA and SNTAGT. V was cut by 4 bases and J by 2 bases, with 7 bases left in between. The length of the CDR3 is 13 residues.